The 16 T cell receptor beta chains in this list originate from one sample, sequenced in a study of Graves' ophthalmopathy and Graves' hyperthyroidism. Amplification of TCR beta CDR3 regions used RNA transcripts. A first-round RT-PCR used HTBI primers, followed by a second-round multiplex PCR. TCRdb analysed the multiplex PCR reads with MiXCR anew, one entry per CDR3 protein. The sample includes hundreds of thousands of distinct CDR3 sequences, roughly 41% of them seen just once. Material for sequencing was peripheral blood. The source is an adult man with Graves' ophthalmopathy.

This clonotype was detected only once. The CDR3 sequence is CASSRRDGFSGNTIYF. The CDR3 DNA is TGTGCCAGCAGTCGCCGGGACGGTTTCTCTGGAAACACCATATATTTT. V is TRBV7-9 and J is TRBJ1-3; TRBD1 is a possible D gene (5 bases). There are 16 residues in the CDR3. Trimming stripped 6 bases from V and 0 bases from J, with 15 bases between. Germline CDR1 is SEHNR and CDR2 is FQNEAQ (reference sequence).

The chain employs TRBV13 and TRBJ1-1, with D maybe TRBD1 (5 bases). The CDR3 covers 13 residues. The V gene's germline CDR1 is PRHDT and CDR2 FYEKMQ (reference sequence). The V end was cut by 5 bases, the J end by 3 bases, with 10 bases between. CDR3 in amino acids: CASSEQVYTEAFF. CDR3 sequence (DNA): TGTGCCAGCAGCGAACAGGTCTACACTGAAGCTTTCTTT.

This rearrangement joins TRBV10-3 to TRBJ1-4, with D unclear. V shed 5 bases and J shed 0 bases, with 13 bases lying between them. Germline assignment: CDR1 ENHRY and CDR2 SYGVKD. The CDR3 runs to 16 residues. In DNA form, the CDR3 reads TGTGCCATCAGTTATGCGACAACCGCAACTAATGAAAAACTGTTTTTT. It translates to CAISYATTATNEKLFF.

There are many counts of this clonotype. In DNA, the CDR3 is TGTGCCAGCAGCGTAGGAGGGGGTAACCGAGAAAAACTGTTTTTT. Protein product: CASSVGGGNREKLFF. This chain joins TRBV9 and TRBJ1-4, with D perhaps TRBD1 (6 bases). The CDR3 is made up of 15 amino acids. Germline lookup yields CDR1 SGDLS and CDR2 YYNGEE. Between the trimmed V and J ends, which lost 0 bases and 8 bases, there was a span of 14 bases.

This clonotype was counted many times. The chain employs TRBV12-3 or TRBV12-4 and TRBJ1-5, with D unresolved. V lost 3 bases and J 3 bases, leaving 9 bases between the germline ends. The CDR3 is made up of 14 amino acids. For the CDR3, the DNA is TGTGCCAGCAGTTTTTCCGCGCACAATCAGCCCCAGCATTTT. Encoded protein: CASSFSAHNQPQHF.

Comments on this clonotype: This may come from a read error, since a much larger clone is one base off. The CDR3 DNA reads as TGTGCCAGCAGCCCCAGGGTCTCGGGGGCCGACGTCCTGACTTTC. As protein: CASSPRVSGADVLTF. The J gene is TRBJ2-6, the V gene TRBV6-1, with D perhaps assigned TRBD1 or TRBD2 (6 bases each). The CDR3 consists of 15 residues. CDR1 is MNHNS, CDR2 SASEGT, per germline.

This clonotype turned up a few times. V is TRBV18 and J is TRBJ2-7; tentative D call: TRBD2 (6 bases). Germline CDR1 reads KGHSH; CDR2 reads LQKENI. V lost 8 bases, J lost 0 bases, and 17 bases lay in between. CDR3 size: 15 residues. The CDR3 coding sequence is TGTGCCAGCCCCCTCTCAGCGGGCGACTCCTACGAGCAGTACTTC. This translates into CASPLSAGDSYEQYF.

The chain employs TRBV5-1 and TRBJ1-1, with 7 bases identical to TRBD1. The CDR3 is made up of 16 amino acids. With 2 bases clipped from V and 1 base from J, the junction kept 8 bases outside the gene matches. Germline V gene data show CDR1 as SGHRS and CDR2 as YFSETQ. The CDR3 spells CASSLIRTGWNTEAFF. CDR3 bases: TGCGCCAGCAGCTTAATACGGACAGGTTGGAACACTGAAGCTTTCTTT. The full variable domain, with the rest looked up from reference TRBV5-1 and TRBJ1-1, is KAGVTQTPRYLIKTRGQQVTLSCSPISGHRSVSWYQQTPGQGLQFLFEYFSETQRNKGNFPGRFSGRQFSNSRSEMNVSTLELGDSALYLCASSLIRTGWNTEAFFGQGTRLTVV.

In its sample, this clonotype was seen a few times. This could be a read error, since a much larger clone is one nucleotide away. This chain links TRBV9 with TRBJ1-3; D is unclear. In germline, CDR1 is SGDLS, CDR2 YYNGEE. The CDR3 spans 12 residues. Trimming stripped 4 bases from V and 2 bases from J, with 4 bases between. In DNA form, the CDR3 reads TGTGCCAGCAGCCCGACTGGAAACACCATATATTTT. It encodes CASSPTGNTIYF.

The chain joins TRBV7-3 to TRBJ2-7; TRBD2 might be the D (5 bases). The germline V gene has CDR1 SGHTA and CDR2 FQGTGA. V was shortened by 3 bases and J by 4 bases, with 10 bases between the two germline ends. This CDR3 comprises 13 residues. This CDR3 reads CASSFFRGYEQYF. The CDR3 DNA follows: TGTGCCAGCAGCTTTTTTCGAGGGTACGAGCAGTACTTC.

The chain combines TRBV2 with TRBJ2-1; D may be TRBD1 or TRBD2 (5 bases each). V was clipped by 6 bases and J by 1 base, with 16 bases between them. CDR1 and CDR2 (germline): SNHLY, FYNNEI. The CDR3 is made up of 16 amino acids. The CDR3 DNA reads as TGTGCCAGCAGGGCAAAGGGTTGGGGGTCCTACAATGAGCAGTTCTTC. Translated: CASRAKGWGSYNEQFF.

As to this clonotype: A much larger clone is a single base away; this may be a read error. The chain recombines TRBV10-3 with TRBJ1-6; D is possibly TRBD1 (5 bases). The CDR3 has 14 residues. Germline values: CDR1 ENHRY, CDR2 SYGVKD. This chain's CDR3 is CASSRRGGDSPIHF. In nucleotides, the CDR3 is TGTGCCAGCAGTAGGCGGGGGGGGGATTCACCCATCCACTTT.

The chain couples TRBV19 to TRBJ1-1; no clear D gene. The V gene's germline CDR1 is LNHDA and CDR2 SQIVND (reference sequence). Trimming cost V 5 bases and J 1 base, with 11 bases left between them. The CDR3 is made up of 14 amino acids. The CDR3 nucleotides are TGTGCCAGTAGTCCCACCGGGTGGAACACTGAAGCTTTCTTT. This encodes CASSPTGWNTEAFF. Combining the CDR3 with reference TRBV19 and TRBJ1-1 gives the whole variable domain DGGITQSPKYLFRKEGQNVTLSCEQNLNHDAMYWYRQDPGQGLRLIYYSQIVNDFQKGDIAEGYSVSREKKESFPLTVTSAQKNPTAFYLCASSPTGWNTEAFFGQGTRLTVV.

V gene TRBV7-2 combines with J gene TRBJ2-3; 8 bases are shared with TRBD1. J gave up 2 bases and V 5 bases, and 9 bases lay outside the gene matches. CDR1 and CDR2 from the germline V gene are SGHTA and FQGNSA. The CDR3 loop spans 16 amino acids. The CDR3: CASSLTPGQVTDTQYF. CDR3 DNA: TGTGCCAGCAGCCTCACCCCGGGACAGGTCACAGATACGCAGTATTTT.

This clonotype was found many times. The chain recombines TRBV6-1 with TRBJ1-1; a weak D match, TRBD1 (5 bases). The V end lost 0 bases, the J end lost 4 bases, and 12 bases lay between the germline ends. From germline, CDR1 is MNHNS and CDR2 SASEGT. This CDR3 is built from 15 residues. The CDR3 nucleotides are TGTGCCAGCAGTGAAGCGTGGCAGGGAGGCACTGAAGCTTTCTTT. It translates to CASSEAWQGGTEAFF.

As concerns this clonotype: A read error is possible here, since a much larger clone lies one base away. The chain has TRBV9 and TRBJ2-7; D is possibly TRBD2 (5 bases). The germline V gene encodes CDR1 SGDLS and CDR2 YYNGEE. The CDR3 covers 12 residues. CDR3 sequence (DNA): TGTGCCAGCAGCCGAGAGGGCTACGAGCAGCACTTC. Translating gives CASSREGYEQHF.